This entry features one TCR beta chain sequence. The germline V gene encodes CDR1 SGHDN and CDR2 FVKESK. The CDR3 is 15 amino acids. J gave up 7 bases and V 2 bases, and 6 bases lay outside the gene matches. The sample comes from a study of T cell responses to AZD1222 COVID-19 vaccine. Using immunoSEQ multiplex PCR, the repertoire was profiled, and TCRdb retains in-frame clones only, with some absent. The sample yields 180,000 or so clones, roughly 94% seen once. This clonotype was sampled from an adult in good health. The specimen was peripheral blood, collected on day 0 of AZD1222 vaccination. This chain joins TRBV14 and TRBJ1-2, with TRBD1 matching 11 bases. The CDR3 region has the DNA TGTGCCAGCAGCCAAACCGGGACAGGGGGAATTGGCTACACCTTC. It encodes CASSQTGTGGIGYTF.